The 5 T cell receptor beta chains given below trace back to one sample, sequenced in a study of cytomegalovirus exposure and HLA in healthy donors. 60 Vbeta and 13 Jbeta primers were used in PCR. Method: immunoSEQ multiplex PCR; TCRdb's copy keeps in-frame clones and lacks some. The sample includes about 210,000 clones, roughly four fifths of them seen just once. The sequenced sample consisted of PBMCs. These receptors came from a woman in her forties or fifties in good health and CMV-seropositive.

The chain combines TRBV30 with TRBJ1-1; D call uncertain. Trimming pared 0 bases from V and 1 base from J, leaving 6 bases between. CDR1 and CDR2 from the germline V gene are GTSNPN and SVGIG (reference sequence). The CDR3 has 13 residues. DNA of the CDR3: TGTGCCTGGAGTGTGGGCACGAACACTGAAGCTTTCTTT. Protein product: CAWSVGTNTEAFF.

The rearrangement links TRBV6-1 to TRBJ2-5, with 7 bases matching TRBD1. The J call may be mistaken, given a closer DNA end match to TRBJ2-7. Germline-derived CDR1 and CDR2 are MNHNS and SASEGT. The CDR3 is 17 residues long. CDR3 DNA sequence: TGTGCCAGCAGTGCCACAAGAATGACAGGGACATCCTACGAGCAGTACTTC. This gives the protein CASSATRMTGTSYEQYF.

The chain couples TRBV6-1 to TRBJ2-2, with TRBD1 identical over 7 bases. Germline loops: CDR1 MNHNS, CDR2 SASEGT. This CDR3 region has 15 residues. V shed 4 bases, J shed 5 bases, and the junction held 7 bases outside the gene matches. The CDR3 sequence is CASSVIPGGTGELFF. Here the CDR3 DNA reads TGTGCCAGCAGTGTCATCCCAGGGGGAACCGGGGAGCTGTTTTTT.

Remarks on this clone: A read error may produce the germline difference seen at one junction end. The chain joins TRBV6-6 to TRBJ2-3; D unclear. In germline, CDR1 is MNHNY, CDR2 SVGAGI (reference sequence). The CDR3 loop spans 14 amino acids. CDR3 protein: CASSYSDNTNTQYF. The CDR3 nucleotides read TGTGCCAGCAGTTACTCCGACAACACAAATACGCAGTATTTT.

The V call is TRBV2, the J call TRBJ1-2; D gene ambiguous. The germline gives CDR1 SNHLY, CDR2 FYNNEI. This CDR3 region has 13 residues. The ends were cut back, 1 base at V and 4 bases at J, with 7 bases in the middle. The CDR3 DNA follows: TGTGCCAGCAGTGAAGGCCTAGCCTATGGCTACACCTTC. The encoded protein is CASSEGLAYGYTF.